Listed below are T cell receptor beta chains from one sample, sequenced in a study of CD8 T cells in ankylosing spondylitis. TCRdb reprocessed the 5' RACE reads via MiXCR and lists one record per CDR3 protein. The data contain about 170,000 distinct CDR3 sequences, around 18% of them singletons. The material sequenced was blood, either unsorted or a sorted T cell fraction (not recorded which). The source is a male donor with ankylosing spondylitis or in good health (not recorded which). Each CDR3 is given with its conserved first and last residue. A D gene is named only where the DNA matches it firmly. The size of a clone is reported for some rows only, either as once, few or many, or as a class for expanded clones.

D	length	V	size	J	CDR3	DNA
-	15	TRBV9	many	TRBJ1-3	CASSVVGTGGNTIYF	TGTGCCAGCAGCGTAGTAGGGACCGGAGGAAACACCATATATTTT
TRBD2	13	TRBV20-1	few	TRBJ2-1	CSARRDYYNEQFF	TGCAGTGCTAGACGGGACTACTACAATGAGCAGTTCTTC
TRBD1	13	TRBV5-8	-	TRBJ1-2	CASSPDRGYGYTF	TGTGCCAGCAGCCCTGACAGGGGATACGGCTACACCTTC
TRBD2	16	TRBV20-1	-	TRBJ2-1	CSARSVAGAGYNEQFF	TGCAGTGCTAGATCCGTAGCGGGAGCGGGCTACAATGAGCAGTTCTTC
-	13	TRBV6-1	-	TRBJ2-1	CASRTMQGRQQFF	TGTGCCAGCAGAACGATGCAGGGCCGACAGCAGTTCTTC
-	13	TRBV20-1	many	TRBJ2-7	CSSFRPGMWEQYF	TGCAGCAGTTTTCGTCCAGGGATGTGGGAGCAGTACTTC
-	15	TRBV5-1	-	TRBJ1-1	CASSLDPGRNTEAFF	TGCGCCAGCAGCTTGGATCCGGGACGCAACACTGAAGCTTTCTTT
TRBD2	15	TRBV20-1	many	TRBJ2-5	CSAGSSGRGWETQYF	TGCAGTGCTGGATCTAGCGGGAGAGGGTGGGAGACCCAGTACTTC
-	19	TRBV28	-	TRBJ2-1	CASSLWTAGKGGDYNEQFF	TGTGCCAGCAGTTTATGGACTGCGGGTAAAGGGGGAGACTACAATGAGCAGTTCTTC
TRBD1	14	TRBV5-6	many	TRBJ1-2	CASSLGQGHYGYTF	TGTGCCAGCAGCTTAGGACAGGGGCACTATGGCTACACCTTC
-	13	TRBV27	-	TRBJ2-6	CASRISGANVLTF	TGTGCCAGCAGAATATCTGGGGCCAACGTCCTGACTTTC
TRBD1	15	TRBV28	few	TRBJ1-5	CASSRPTGSYQPQHF	TGTGCCAGCAGTCGCCCGACAGGGAGCTATCAGCCCCAGCATTTT
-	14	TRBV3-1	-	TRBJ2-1	CASSPIGLGHEQFF	TGTGCCAGCAGCCCTATCGGTTTGGGGCATGAGCAGTTCTTC
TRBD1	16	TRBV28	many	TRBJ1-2	CASSLSLPRQGPGYTF	TGTGCCAGCAGTTTATCACTACCCCGACAGGGCCCTGGCTACACCTTC
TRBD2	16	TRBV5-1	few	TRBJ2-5	CASSLDLAGGQETQYF	TGCGCCAGCAGCTTGGATTTAGCGGGAGGGCAAGAGACCCAGTACTTC
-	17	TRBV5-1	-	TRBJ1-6	CASSLGLPGGNNLPLHF	TGCGCCAGCAGCTTGGGGTTGCCCGGGGGGAACAATTTACCCCTCCACTTT
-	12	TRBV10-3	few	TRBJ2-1	CAISKDSNEQFF	TGTGCCATCAGTAAGGACAGCAATGAGCAGTTCTTC
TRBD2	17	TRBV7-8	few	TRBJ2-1	CASSFDPGTSGYNEQFF	TGTGCCAGCAGCTTTGATCCCGGGACTAGCGGATACAATGAGCAGTTCTTC
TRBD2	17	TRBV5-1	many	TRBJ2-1	CASTLRWTSGSLNEQFF	TGCGCCAGCACCTTACGTTGGACTAGCGGCTCCCTGAATGAGCAGTTCTTC
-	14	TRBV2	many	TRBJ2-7	CASSVGGRTYEQYF	TGTGCCAGCAGTGTAGGGGGGAGGACCTACGAGCAGTACTTC
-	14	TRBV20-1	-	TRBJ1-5	CSALQGEDNQPQHF	TGCAGTGCTTTACAGGGTGAAGACAATCAGCCCCAGCATTTT
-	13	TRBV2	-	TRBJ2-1	CASTEGGYNEQFF	TGTGCCAGCACCGAAGGGGGCTACAATGAGCAGTTCTTC
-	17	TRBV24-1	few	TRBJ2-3	CATSDLQSLASGDTQYF	TGTGCCACCAGTGATTTGCAAAGCCTAGCTTCAGGAGATACGCAGTATTTT
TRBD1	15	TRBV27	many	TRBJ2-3	CASRRAQGFTDTQYF	TGTGCCAGCAGACGGGCACAGGGGTTCACAGATACGCAGTATTTT
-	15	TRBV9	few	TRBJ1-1	CASSVVSGGTTEAFF	TGTGCCAGCAGCGTAGTGTCCGGGGGAACCACTGAAGCTTTCTTT
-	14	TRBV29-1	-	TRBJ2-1	CSVLTGVLYNEQFF	TGCAGCGTTCTTACGGGAGTACTCTACAATGAGCAGTTCTTC
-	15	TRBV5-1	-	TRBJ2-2	CASSLNRLNTGELFF	TGCGCCAGCAGCTTGAACAGACTAAACACCGGGGAGCTGTTTTTT
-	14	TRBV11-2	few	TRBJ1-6	CASGSGLGNSPLHF	TGTGCCAGCGGATCCGGGTTGGGAAATTCACCCCTCCACTTT
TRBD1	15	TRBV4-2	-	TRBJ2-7	CASSHGQGFSYEQYF	TGTGCCAGCAGCCACGGACAGGGCTTCTCCTACGAGCAGTACTTC
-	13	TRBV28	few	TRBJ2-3	CASSFGISDTQYF	TGTGCCAGCAGTTTCGGGATTTCAGATACGCAGTATTTT
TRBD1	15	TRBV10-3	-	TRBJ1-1	CAIKGQSYLNTEAFF	TGTGCCATCAAGGGACAGTCATATTTGAACACTGAAGCTTTCTTT
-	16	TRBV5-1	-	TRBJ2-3	CASSLAGRVSTDTQYF	TGCGCCAGCAGCTTGGCCGGGCGGGTGAGCACAGATACGCAGTATTTT
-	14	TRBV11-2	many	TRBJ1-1	CASSIQRSGTEAFF	TGTGCCAGCAGCATCCAAAGGTCAGGGACTGAAGCTTTCTTT
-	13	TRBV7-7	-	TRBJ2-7	CASSPRGRLEQYF	TGTGCCAGCAGCCCCCGGGGCCGGCTCGAGCAGTACTTC
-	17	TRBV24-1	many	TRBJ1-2	CATLLAPAGGSDYGYTF	TGTGCCACCCTACTTGCACCGGCGGGGGGAAGCGACTATGGCTACACCTTC
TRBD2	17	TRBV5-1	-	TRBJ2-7	CASSLAGEREGAYEQYF	TGCGCCAGCAGCTTGGCCGGAGAGCGGGAGGGAGCCTACGAGCAGTACTTC
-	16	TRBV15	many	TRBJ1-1	CATSRDPGGGHTEAFF	TGTGCCACCAGCAGAGATCCGGGGGGAGGGCACACTGAAGCTTTCTTT
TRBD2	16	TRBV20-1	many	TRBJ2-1	CSAAPFQTSGYNEQFF	TGCAGTGCTGCCCCCTTCCAGACTAGCGGTTACAATGAGCAGTTCTTC
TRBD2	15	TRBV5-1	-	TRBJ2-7	CASSLARSGIGEQYF	TGCGCCAGCAGCTTGGCCCGAAGCGGGATTGGCGAGCAGTACTTC
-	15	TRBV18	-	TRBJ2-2	CASSPRQGDTGELFF	TGTGCCAGCTCACCAAGGCAGGGCGACACCGGGGAGCTGTTTTTT